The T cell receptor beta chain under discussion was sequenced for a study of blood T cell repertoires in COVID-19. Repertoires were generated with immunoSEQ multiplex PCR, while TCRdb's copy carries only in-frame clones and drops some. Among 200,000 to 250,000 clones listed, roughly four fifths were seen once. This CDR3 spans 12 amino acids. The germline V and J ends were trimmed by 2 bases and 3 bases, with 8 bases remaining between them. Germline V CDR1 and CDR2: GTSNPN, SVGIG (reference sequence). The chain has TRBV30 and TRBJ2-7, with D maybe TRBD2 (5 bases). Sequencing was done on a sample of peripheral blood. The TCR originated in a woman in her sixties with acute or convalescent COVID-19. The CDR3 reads CAWSRRDYEQYF. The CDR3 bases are TGTGCCTGGAGTAGACGGGACTACGAGCAGTACTTC.